Sequencing of this TCR beta chain was carried out in a study of blood T cell repertoires in COVID-19. Study background: T cells, B-cell-depleted T cells, or PBMCs supplied cDNA or gDNA.

Germline V gene data show CDR1 as KGHDR and CDR2 as SFDVKD. Trimming removed 3 bases from V and 10 bases from J, with 18 bases in between. The CDR3 covers 15 residues. The method was immunoSEQ multiplex PCR; TCRdb's version includes in-frame clones alone and lacks a portion of them. In the table there are 200,000 to 250,000 clones, around 83% of which are singletons. This sequence originates from a woman in her 40s who had recovered from COVID-19. This sequence joins TRBV24-1 and TRBJ1-5; D gene ambiguous. Sequenced sample: PBMCs or T cells enriched from blood (not recorded which). CDR3: CATSDPRTLSGPQHF. The CDR3 nucleotides read TGTGCCACCAGTGATCCTCGGACCTTAAGCGGACCCCAGCATTTT.